The clone carrying this TCR beta chain has just one count. This record comes from a study of shared clonotypes between healthy human individuals. The naive CD8 fraction comprised CD45RO-negative cells positively selected for CCR7 and excluded terminally differentiated effector memory CD45RA+ cells. Assay used: immunoSEQ multiplex PCR; TCRdb lists only in-frame clones, some missing. The sample yields around 2,000,000 clones, 85% to 95% seen once. Trimming took off 0 bases at V and 5 bases at J, with 7 bases between the two ends. Germline loops: CDR1 MNHNY, CDR2 SVGAGI (reference sequence). There are 14 residues in the CDR3.

The sequence was collected from a man aged 18 to 30 in good health. Some clones in this sample may be carry-over from other donors' samples. Sequenced input: naive CD8+ T cells from PBMCs. V usage is TRBV6-6 and J usage is TRBJ2-2; no clear D gene. Here the CDR3 DNA reads TGTGCCAGCAGTTACTCGTGGCAGACCGGGGAGCTGTTTTTT. It translates to CASSYSWQTGELFF.